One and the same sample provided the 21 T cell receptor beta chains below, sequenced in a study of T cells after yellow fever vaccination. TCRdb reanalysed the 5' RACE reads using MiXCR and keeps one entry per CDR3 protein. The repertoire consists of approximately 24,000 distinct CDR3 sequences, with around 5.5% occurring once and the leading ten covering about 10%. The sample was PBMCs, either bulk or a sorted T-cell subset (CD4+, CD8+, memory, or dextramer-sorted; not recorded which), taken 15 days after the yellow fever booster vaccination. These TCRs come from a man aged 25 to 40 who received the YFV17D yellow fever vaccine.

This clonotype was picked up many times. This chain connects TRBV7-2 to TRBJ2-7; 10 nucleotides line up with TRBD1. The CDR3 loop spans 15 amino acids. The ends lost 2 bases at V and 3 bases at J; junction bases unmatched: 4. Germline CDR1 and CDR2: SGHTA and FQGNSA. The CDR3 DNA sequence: TGTGCCAGCAGCTTATCCGGACAGGGGGGCTACGAGCAGTACTTC. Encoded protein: CASSLSGQGGYEQYF. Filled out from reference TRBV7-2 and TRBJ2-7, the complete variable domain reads GAGVSQSPSNKVTEKGKDVELRCDPISGHTALYWYRQSLGQGLEFLIYFQGNSAPDKSGLPSDRFSAERTGGSVSTLTIQRTQQEDSAVYLCASSLSGQGGYEQYFGPGTRLTVT.

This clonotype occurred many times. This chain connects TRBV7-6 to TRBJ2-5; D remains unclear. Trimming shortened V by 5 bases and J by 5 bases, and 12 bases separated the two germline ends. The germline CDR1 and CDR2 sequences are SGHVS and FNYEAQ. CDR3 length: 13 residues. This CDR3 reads CASSLQPRETQYF. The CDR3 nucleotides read TGTGCCAGCAGCCTACAGCCTCGGGAGACCCAGTACTTC.

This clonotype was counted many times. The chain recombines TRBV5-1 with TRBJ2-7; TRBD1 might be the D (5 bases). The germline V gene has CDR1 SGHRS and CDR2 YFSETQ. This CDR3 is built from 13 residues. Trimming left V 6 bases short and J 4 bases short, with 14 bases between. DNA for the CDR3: TGCGCCAGCAAGGTCAGTACAGGATACGAGCAGTACTTC. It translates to CASKVSTGYEQYF.

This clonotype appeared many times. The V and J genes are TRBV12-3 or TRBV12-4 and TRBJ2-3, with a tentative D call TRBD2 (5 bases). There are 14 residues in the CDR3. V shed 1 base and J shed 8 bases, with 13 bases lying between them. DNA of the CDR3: TGTGCCAGCAGTTTAGGTGGCTCTCGGGGTACGCAGTATTTT. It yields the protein CASSLGGSRGTQYF.

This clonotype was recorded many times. Here the CDR3 reads CASSPGLAGELFF. The CDR3 nucleotides are TGTGCCAGCAGCCCGGGACTAGCCGGGGAGCTGTTTTTT. This rearrangement joins TRBV7-2 to TRBJ2-2; 8 bases agree with TRBD2. Unmatched junction bases numbered 2, after V lost 5 bases and J lost 6 bases. Germline V CDR1 and CDR2: SGHTA, FQGNSA. This CDR3 has 13 residues.

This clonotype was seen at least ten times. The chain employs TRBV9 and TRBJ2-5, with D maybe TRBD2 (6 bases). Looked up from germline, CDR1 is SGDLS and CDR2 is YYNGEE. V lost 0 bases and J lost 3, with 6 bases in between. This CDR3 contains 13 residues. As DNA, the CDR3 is TGTGCCAGCAGCGTAGCGGGAGAAGAGACCCAGTACTTC. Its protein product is CASSVAGEETQYF. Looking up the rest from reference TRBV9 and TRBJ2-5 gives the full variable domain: DSGVTQTPKHLITATGQRVTLRCSPRSGDLSVYWYQQSLDQGLQFLIQYYNGEERAKGNILERFSAQQFPDLHSELNLSSLELGDSALYFCASSVAGEETQYFGPGTRLLVL.

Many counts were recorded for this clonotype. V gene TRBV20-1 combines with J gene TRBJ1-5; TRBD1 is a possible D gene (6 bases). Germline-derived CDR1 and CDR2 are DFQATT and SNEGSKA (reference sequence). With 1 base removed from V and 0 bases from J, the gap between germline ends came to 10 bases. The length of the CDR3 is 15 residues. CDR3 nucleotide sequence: TGCAGTGCTAGAGTAGGACAGATTAGCAATCAGCCCCAGCATTTT. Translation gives CSARVGQISNQPQHF.

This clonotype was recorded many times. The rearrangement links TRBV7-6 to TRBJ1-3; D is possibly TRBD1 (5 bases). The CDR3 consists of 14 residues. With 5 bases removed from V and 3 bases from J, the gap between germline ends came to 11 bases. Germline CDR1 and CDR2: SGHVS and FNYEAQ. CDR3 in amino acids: CASSPTGDGNTIYF. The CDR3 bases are TGTGCCAGCAGCCCTACAGGCGATGGAAACACCATATATTTT.

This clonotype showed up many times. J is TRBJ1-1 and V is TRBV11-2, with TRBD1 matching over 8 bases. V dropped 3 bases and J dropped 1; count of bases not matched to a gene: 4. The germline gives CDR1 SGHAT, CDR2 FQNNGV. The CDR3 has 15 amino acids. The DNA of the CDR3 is TGTGCCAGCAGCTTGCGCGGGACAGGGAACACTGAAGCTTTCTTT. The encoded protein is CASSLRGTGNTEAFF.

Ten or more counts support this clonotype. The CDR3 bases are TGCAGTGCTAGAGATTTCCACACCAACTATGGCTACACCTTC. Translation gives CSARDFHTNYGYTF. This chain uses TRBV20-1 with TRBJ1-2; D is undetermined. The germline gives CDR1 DFQATT, CDR2 SNEGSKA (reference sequence). The V end lost 0 bases, the J end lost 2 bases, and 10 bases lay between the germline ends. The CDR3 runs to 14 residues.

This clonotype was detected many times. The DNA of the CDR3 is TGTGCCAGCAGCCAACACCTGAGCTCCTACGAGCAGTACTTC. It translates to CASSQHLSSYEQYF. The chain couples TRBV14 to TRBJ2-7; no clear D. Trimming took 2 bases from V and 0 from J, leaving 8 bases between them. Germline CDR1 SGHDN, CDR2 FVKESK. CDR3 length: 14 amino acids.

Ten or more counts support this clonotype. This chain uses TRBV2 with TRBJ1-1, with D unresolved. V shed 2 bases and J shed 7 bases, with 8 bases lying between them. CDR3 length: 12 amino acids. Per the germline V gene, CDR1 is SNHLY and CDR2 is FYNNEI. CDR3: CASSEYRVEAFF. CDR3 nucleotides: TGTGCCAGCAGTGAATATAGGGTTGAAGCTTTCTTT.

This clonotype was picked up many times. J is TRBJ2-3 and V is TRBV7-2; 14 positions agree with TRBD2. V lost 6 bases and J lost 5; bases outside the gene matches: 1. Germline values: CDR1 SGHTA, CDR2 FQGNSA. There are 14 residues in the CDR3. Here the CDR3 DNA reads TGTGCCAGCAGGGGGACTAGCGGGAGAGATACGCAGTATTTT. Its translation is CASRGTSGRDTQYF. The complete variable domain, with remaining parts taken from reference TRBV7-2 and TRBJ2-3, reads GAGVSQSPSNKVTEKGKDVELRCDPISGHTALYWYRQSLGQGLEFLIYFQGNSAPDKSGLPSDRFSAERTGGSVSTLTIQRTQQEDSAVYLCASRGTSGRDTQYFGPGTRLTVL.

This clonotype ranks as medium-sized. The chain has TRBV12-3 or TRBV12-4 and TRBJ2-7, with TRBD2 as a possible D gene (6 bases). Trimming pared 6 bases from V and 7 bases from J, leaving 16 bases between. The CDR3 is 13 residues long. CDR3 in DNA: TGTGCCAGCAGGAAGGACTACCTGGGTGAGCAGTACTTC. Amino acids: CASRKDYLGEQYF.

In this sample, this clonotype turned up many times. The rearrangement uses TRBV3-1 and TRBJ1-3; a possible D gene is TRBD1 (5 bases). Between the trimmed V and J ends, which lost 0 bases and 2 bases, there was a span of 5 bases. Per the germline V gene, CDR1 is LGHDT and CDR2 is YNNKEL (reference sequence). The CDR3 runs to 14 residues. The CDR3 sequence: CASSQETAGNTIYF. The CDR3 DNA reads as TGTGCCAGCAGCCAAGAGACAGCTGGAAACACCATATATTTT.

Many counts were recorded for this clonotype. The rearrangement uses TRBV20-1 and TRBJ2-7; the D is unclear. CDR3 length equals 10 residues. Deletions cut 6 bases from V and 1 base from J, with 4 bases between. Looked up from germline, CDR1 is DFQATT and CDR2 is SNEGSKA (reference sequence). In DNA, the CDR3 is TGCAGTGCCGGGTCCTACGAGCAGTACTTC. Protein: CSAGSYEQYF.

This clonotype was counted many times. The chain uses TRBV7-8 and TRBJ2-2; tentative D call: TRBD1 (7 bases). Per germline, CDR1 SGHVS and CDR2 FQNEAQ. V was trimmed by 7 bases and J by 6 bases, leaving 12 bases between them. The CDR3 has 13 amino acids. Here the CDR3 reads CASTQGGAGELFF. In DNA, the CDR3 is TGTGCCAGCACCCAGGGGGGCGCCGGGGAGCTGTTTTTT. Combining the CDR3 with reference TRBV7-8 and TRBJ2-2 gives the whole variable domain GAGVSQSPRYKVAKRGQDVALRCDPISGHVSLFWYQQALGQGPEFLTYFQNEAQLDKSGLPSDRFFAERPEGSVSTLKIQRTQQEDSAVYLCASTQGGAGELFFGEGSRLTVL.

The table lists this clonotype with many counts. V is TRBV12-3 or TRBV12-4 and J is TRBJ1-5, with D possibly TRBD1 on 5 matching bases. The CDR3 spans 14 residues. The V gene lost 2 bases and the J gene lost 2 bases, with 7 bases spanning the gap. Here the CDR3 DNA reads TGTGCCAGCAGTTTAAAAGGGGGCAATCAGCCCCAGCATTTT. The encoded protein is CASSLKGGNQPQHF.

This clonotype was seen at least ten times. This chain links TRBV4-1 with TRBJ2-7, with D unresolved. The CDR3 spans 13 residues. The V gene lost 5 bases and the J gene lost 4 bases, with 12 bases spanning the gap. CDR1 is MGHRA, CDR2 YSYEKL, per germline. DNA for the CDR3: TGCGCCAGCAGCGCCGGGTCGAGGTACGAGCAGTACTTC. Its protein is CASSAGSRYEQYF.

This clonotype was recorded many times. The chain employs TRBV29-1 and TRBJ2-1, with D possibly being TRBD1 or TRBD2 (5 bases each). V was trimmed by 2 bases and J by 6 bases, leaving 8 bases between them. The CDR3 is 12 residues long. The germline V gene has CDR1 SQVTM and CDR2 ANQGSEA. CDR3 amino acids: CSVERDRNEQFF. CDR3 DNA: TGCAGCGTTGAAAGGGACCGCAATGAGCAGTTCTTC.

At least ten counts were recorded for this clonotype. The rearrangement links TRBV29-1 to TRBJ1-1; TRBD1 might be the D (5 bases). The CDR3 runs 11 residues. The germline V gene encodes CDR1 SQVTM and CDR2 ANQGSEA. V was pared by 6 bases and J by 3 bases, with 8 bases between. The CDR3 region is CSVTGYTEAFF. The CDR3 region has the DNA TGCAGCGTCACAGGCTACACTGAAGCTTTCTTT.